One sample yielded the 13 T cell receptor beta chains listed below, sequenced in a study of T cells in women clearing cervical HPV infection. Data came from immunoSEQ multiplex PCR; TCRdb stores just in-frame clones and leaves some out. Its clone listing holds around 20,000 clones. The sample comprised blood buffy coat. The origin of the receptors is a woman between 18 and 69 years old with a cervical HPV16 infection that either progressed to CIN3+ or cleared (not recorded which).

About this clone itself: The read ends 3 residues early relative to the CDR3; the germline J gene fills the gap. V is TRBV9 and J is TRBJ2-5; TRBD2 matches 7 bases. The germline CDR1 and CDR2 sequences are SGDLS and YYNGEE. This CDR3 comprises 14 residues. Trimming removed 0 bases from V and 5 bases from J; junction bases left unmatched: 4. CDR3 DNA, as far as it was read: TGTGCCAGCAGCGTAGTAGGGGAGGGGGAGACC. It translates to CASSVVGEGET. From start to end, the CDR3 is CASSVVGEGETQYF.

This clone is medium-sized (0.01 to 0.1%) by frequency. The CDR3 end is not reached by the read, which stops 3 residues before it; the germline J gene fills it in. The V call is TRBV18, the J call TRBJ2-7; TRBD2 is a possible D gene (5 bases). Germline V gene lookup returns CDR1 KGHSH and CDR2 LQKENI. Trimming stripped 1 base from V and 5 bases from J, with 12 bases between. The length of the CDR3 is 14 residues. CDR3 DNA, as far as it was read: TGTGCCAGCTCACCACTCGATAGCGCGGACGAG. The encoded protein is CASSPLDSADE. In full, the CDR3 reads CASSPLDSADEQYF.

In the case of this clone: The read falls 3 residues short of the CDR3 end, and the missing part is taken from the germline J gene. The genes are TRBV12-3 or TRBV12-4 and TRBJ2-5; 7 nucleotides line up with TRBD2. This CDR3 has 18 residues. Trimming removed 3 bases from V and 5 bases from J; junction bases left unmatched: 18. The sequenced CDR3 bases are TGTGCCAGCAGTTTCCGGACAACCACTGGCGGGAGCGGGGAGACC. As protein: CASSFRTTTGGSGET. The whole CDR3 protein is CASSFRTTTGGSGETQYF.

As to this clone: The read ends 3 residues early relative to the CDR3; the germline J gene fills the gap. The chain recombines TRBV7-2 with TRBJ2-3; 8 bases are a match to TRBD2. V dropped 0 bases and J dropped 4; count of bases not matched to a gene: 6. CDR3 length equals 16 residues. The germline V gene has CDR1 SGHTA and CDR2 FQGNSA. Here the CDR3 reads CASSLAAGVGSDTQYF. The covered CDR3 bases are TGTGCCAGCAGCTTAGCAGCGGGAGTAGGATCAGATACG.

As for this clone: At one of its ends the junction is not consistent with the germline gene, which may arise from a read error. The read gets to within 3 residues of the CDR3 end, and the germline J gene fills in the rest. The rearrangement joins TRBV4-2 to TRBJ1-2; a weak D match, TRBD1 (6 bases). Looked up from germline, CDR1 is LGHNA and CDR2 is YNFKEQ. This CDR3 is built from 16 residues. The CDR3 bases that were read are TGCGCCAGCAGCCAAGATCGGGCGACAAATAGGGGGGGC. Protein product: CASSQDRATNRGG. The CDR3 in full is CASSQDRATNRGGYTF.

Comment on this clone: The read terminates 3 residues ahead of where the CDR3 ends, so the germline J gene completes it. The J gene is TRBJ2-3, the V gene TRBV4-2; 7 positions match TRBD2. This CDR3 contains 17 residues. V was pared by 0 bases and J by 5 bases, with 11 bases of the junction left unmatched. CDR1 is LGHNA and CDR2 is YNFKEQ in the germline V gene. This CDR3 reads CASSQDWGGGPKDTQYF. CDR3 DNA, as far as it was read: TGTGCCAGCAGCCAAGATTGGGGGGGAGGGCCGAAAGATACG.

On this clone itself: The CDR3 extends 3 residues past the end of the read, so its final part is completed from the germline J gene. The chain uses TRBV4-2 and TRBJ1-1; unclear D gene. V shed 6 bases and J shed 2 bases, with 13 bases lying between them. The germline V gene has CDR1 LGHNA and CDR2 YNFKEQ. This CDR3 is built from 14 residues. CDR3 bases read: TGTGCCAGCAGTCAAACCAGGTTCAACACTGAA. Translated, it gives CASSQTRFNTE. The full CDR3 protein reads CASSQTRFNTEAFF.

Concerning this clone: The read falls 3 residues short of the CDR3 end, and the missing part is taken from the germline J gene. V and J are TRBV5-4 and TRBJ1-3, with D unresolved. V was clipped by 3 bases and J by 0 bases, with 10 bases between them. Germline loops: CDR1 SGHNT, CDR2 YYREEE (reference sequence). CDR3 length: 15 residues. The CDR3 DNA, read in part, is TGTGCCAGCAGCTCCCAGGAAGGCTCTGGAAACACC. This gives the protein CASSSQEGSGNT. The whole CDR3 reads CASSSQEGSGNTIYF.

As for this clone: The CDR3 goes on 3 residues after the read ends, and that part is filled in from the germline J gene. The chain recombines TRBV30 with TRBJ2-5, with D unresolved. This CDR3 has 16 residues. Germline values: CDR1 GTSNPN, CDR2 SVGIG (reference sequence). V was trimmed by 4 bases and J by 1 base, leaving 19 bases between them. The CDR3 spells CAWTGSYWPPQETQYF. The DNA read from the CDR3 is TGTGCCTGGACTGGTTCGTATTGGCCACCCCAAGAGACC.

A word on this clone: The read finishes 3 residues shy of the CDR3 end, and the germline J gene is used to complete it. This chain links TRBV11-3 with TRBJ2-3, with D possibly being TRBD2 (6 bases). The length of the CDR3 is 15 residues. V was shortened by 5 bases and J by 0 bases, with 12 bases between the two germline ends. The germline CDR1 and CDR2 sequences are SGHNT and YENEEA. The DNA read from the CDR3 is TGTGCCAGCAGCCCGGGACTGCCTAGCACAGATACG. Its protein product is CASSPGLPSTDT. The entire CDR3 is CASSPGLPSTDTQYF.

A note on this clone: The read ends 3 residues shy of where the CDR3 ends; the end is completed using the germline J gene. The chain recombines TRBV7-9 with TRBJ2-7; no reliable D call. V shed 5 bases and J shed 5 bases, with 13 bases lying between them. The CDR3 spans 13 residues. Germline V gives CDR1 SEHNR, CDR2 FQNEAQ (reference sequence). CDR3: CASSPTVPHEQYF. CDR3 bases read: TGTGCCAGCAGCCCCACTGTGCCCCACGAG. Complete variable domain (other parts from reference TRBV7-9 and TRBJ2-7): DTGVSQNPRHKITKRGQNVTFRCDPISEHNRLYWYRQTLGQGPEFLTYFQNEAQLEKSRLLSDRFSAERPKGSFSTLEIQRTEQGDSAMYLCASSPTVPHEQYFGPGTRLTVT.

Note on this clone: The CDR3 goes on 3 residues after the read ends, and that part is filled in from the germline J gene. The J gene is TRBJ2-2, the V gene TRBV2; a possible D gene is TRBD1 (5 bases). The CDR3 sequence is 16 residues long. Germline CDR1 and CDR2: SNHLY and FYNNEI. Trimming took 6 bases from V and 0 from J, leaving 14 bases between them. The sequenced part of the CDR3 DNA is TGTGCCAGCAGGACCAATACAGGAGCGAACACCGGGGAG. Its protein is CASRTNTGANTGE. The full CDR3 protein is CASRTNTGANTGELFF.

Details on this clone: The read is 3 residues too short to cover the CDR3 end, so that end is filled in from the germline J gene. The rearrangement joins TRBV5-1 to TRBJ2-7, with 9 bases fitting TRBD2. The CDR3 runs to 15 residues. Germline V gene data show CDR1 as SGHRS and CDR2 as YFSETQ. V was pared by 0 bases and J by 4 bases, with 5 bases of the junction left unmatched. CDR3 region: CASSLAPTSGYEQYF. CDR3 DNA, as far as it was read: TGCGCCAGCAGCTTGGCCCCCACTAGCGGGTACGAG.